The 3 T cell receptor beta chains given below trace back to one sample, sequenced in a study of blood T cell repertoires in COVID-19. Sequencing was performed with immunoSEQ multiplex PCR; in TCRdb, only in-frame clones are kept and a portion is missing. This table has about 46,000 clones, less than 85% appearing once. Sequences were obtained from peripheral blood. The receptors were sampled from a man aged 60-69 years with acute or convalescent COVID-19.

The rearrangement links TRBV11-3 to TRBJ1-1; 7 bases match TRBD1. Germline V CDR1 and CDR2: SGHNT, YENEEA. The length of the CDR3 is 15 residues. V gave up 4 bases and J gave up 3 bases; unmatched junction bases: 8. CDR3 protein: CASSSQTGPDTEAFF. The CDR3 region has the DNA TGTGCCAGCAGCTCGCAGACAGGGCCGGACACTGAAGCTTTCTTT.

The V and J genes are TRBV5-1 and TRBJ2-6, with D perhaps TRBD1 (7 bases). Germline CDR1 SGHRS, CDR2 YFSETQ. Trimming shortened V by 1 base and J by 0 bases, and 17 bases separated the two germline ends. This CDR3 has 19 residues. CDR3 in amino acids: CASSLFGGQSFSGANVLTF. As DNA, the CDR3 is TGCGCCAGCAGCTTGTTCGGGGGACAGAGCTTCTCTGGGGCCAACGTCCTGACTTTC.

This clone was found a few times. The rearrangement links TRBV5-4 to TRBJ1-2, with D possibly matching TRBD1 (5 bases). The CDR3 is 15 amino acids. CDR1 and CDR2 (germline): SGHNT, YYREEE (reference sequence). The V end was cut by 0 bases, the J end by 4 bases, with 13 bases between. The CDR3 spells CASSLDLRGLYGYTF. In DNA form, the CDR3 reads TGTGCCAGCAGCTTGGATTTGCGGGGACTCTATGGCTACACCTTC.